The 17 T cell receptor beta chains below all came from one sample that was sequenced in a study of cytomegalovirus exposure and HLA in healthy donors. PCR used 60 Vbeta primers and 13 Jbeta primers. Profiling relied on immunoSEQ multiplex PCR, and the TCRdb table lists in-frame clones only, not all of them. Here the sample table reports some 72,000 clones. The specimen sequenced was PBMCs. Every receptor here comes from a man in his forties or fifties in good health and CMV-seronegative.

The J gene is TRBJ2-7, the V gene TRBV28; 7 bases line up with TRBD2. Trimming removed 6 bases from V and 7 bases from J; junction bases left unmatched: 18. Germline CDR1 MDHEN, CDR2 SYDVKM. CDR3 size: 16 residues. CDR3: CASSPPGTAERGEQYF. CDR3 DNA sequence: TGTGCCAGCAGCCCACCGGGGACGGCGGAGCGGGGAGAGCAGTACTTC.

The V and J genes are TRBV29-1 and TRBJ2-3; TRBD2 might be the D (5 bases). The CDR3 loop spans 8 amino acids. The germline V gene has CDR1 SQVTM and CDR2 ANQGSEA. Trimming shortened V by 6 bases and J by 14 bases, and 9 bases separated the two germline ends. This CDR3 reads CSVDGGYF. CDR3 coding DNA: TGCAGCGTCGACGGAGGGTATTTT.

CDR3: CASSWTRRGEQYF. The DNA of the CDR3 is TGTGCCAGCAGTTGGACTAGGAGGGGCGAGCAGTACTTC. V is TRBV6-5 and J is TRBJ2-7; 7 bases align to TRBD2. V gave up 4 bases and J gave up 6 bases; unmatched junction bases: 6. The CDR3 runs 13 residues. Germline assignment: CDR1 MNHEY and CDR2 SVGAGI.

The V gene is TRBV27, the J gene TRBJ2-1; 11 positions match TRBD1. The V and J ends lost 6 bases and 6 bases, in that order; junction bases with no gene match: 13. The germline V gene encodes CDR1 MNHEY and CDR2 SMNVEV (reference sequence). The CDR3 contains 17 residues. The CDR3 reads CASSPLSAGQGANEQFF. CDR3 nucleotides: TGTGCCAGCAGCCCTTTATCGGCCGGACAGGGGGCCAATGAGCAGTTCTTC.

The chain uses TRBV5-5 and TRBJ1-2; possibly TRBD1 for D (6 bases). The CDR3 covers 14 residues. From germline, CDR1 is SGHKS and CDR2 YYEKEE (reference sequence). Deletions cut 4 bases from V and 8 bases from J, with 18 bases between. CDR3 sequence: CASSQTNRDGGYTF. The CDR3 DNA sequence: TGTGCCAGCAGCCAAACTAACAGGGACGGGGGCTACACCTTC.

In DNA, the CDR3 is TGTGCCAGCAGCTTGGGTATAGCGGGAGGGCCTCAAGAGACCCAGTACTTC. As protein: CASSLGIAGGPQETQYF. The chain has TRBV5-4 and TRBJ2-5, with 11 bases fitting TRBD2. The V and J ends lost 0 bases and 2 bases, in that order; junction bases with no gene match: 6. Germline V gene data show CDR1 as SGHNT and CDR2 as YYREEE (reference sequence). This CDR3 has 17 residues. Combining the CDR3 with reference TRBV5-4 and TRBJ2-5 gives the whole variable domain ETGVTQSPTHLIKTRGQQVTLRCSSQSGHNTVSWYQQALGQGPQFIFQYYREEENGRGNFPPRFSGLQFPNYSSELNVNALELDDSALYLCASSLGIAGGPQETQYFGPGTRLLVL.

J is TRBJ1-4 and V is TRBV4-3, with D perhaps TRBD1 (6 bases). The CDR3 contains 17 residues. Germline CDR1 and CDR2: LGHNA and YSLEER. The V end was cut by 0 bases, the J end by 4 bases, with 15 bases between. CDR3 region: CASSQDGGIGGNEKLFF. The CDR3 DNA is TGCGCCAGCAGCCAAGATGGAGGTATAGGGGGTAATGAAAAACTGTTTTTT.

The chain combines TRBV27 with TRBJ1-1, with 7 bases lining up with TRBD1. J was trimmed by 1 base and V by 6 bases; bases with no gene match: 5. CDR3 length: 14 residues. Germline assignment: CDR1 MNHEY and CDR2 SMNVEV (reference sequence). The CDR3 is CASSHRGSNTEAFF. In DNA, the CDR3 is TGTGCCAGCAGCCACAGGGGCTCGAACACTGAAGCTTTCTTT.

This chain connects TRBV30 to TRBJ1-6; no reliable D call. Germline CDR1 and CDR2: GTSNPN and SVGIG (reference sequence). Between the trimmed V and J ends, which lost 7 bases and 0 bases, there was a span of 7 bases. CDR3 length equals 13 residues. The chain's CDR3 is CASQPSYNSPLHF. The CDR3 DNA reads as TGTGCCTCACAACCCTCCTATAATTCACCCCTCCACTTT.

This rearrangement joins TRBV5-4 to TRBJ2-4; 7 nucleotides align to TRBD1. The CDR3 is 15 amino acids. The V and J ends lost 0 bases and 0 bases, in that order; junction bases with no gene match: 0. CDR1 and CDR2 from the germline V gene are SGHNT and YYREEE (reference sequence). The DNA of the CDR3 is TGTGCCAGCAGCTTGGACAGGGGAGCCAAAAACATTCAGTACTTC. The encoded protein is CASSLDRGAKNIQYF.

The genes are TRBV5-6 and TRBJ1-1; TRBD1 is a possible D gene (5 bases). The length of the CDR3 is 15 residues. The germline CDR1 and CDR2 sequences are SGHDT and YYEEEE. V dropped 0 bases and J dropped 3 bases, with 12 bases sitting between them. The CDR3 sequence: CASSLGGVWDTEAFF. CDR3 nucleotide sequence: TGTGCCAGCAGCTTGGGGGGGGTGTGGGACACTGAAGCTTTCTTT. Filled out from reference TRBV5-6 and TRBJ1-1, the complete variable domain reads DAGVTQSPTHLIKTRGQQVTLRCSPKSGHDTVSWYQQALGQGPQFIFQYYEEEERQRGNFPDRFSGHQFPNYSSELNVNALLLGDSALYLCASSLGGVWDTEAFFGQGTRLTVV.

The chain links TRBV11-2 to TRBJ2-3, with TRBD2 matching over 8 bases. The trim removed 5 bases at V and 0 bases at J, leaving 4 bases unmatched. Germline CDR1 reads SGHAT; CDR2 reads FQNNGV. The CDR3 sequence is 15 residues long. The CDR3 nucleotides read TGTGCCAGCAGCCCACTAGCGGTTAGCACAGATACGCAGTATTTT. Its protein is CASSPLAVSTDTQYF.

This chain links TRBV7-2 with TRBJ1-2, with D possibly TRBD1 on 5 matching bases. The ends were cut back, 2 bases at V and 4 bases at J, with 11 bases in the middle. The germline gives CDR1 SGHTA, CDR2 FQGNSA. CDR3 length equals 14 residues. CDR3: CASSLPGGLYGYTF. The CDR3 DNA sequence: TGTGCCAGCAGCTTACCGGGGGGTCTCTATGGCTACACCTTC.

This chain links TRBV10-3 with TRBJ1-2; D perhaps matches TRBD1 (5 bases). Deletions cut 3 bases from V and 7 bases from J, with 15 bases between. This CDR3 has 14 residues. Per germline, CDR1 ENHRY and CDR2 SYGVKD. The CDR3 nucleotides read TGTGCCATCAGTGAACCAGGGAGGTATCCTGGCTACACCTTC. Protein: CAISEPGRYPGYTF.

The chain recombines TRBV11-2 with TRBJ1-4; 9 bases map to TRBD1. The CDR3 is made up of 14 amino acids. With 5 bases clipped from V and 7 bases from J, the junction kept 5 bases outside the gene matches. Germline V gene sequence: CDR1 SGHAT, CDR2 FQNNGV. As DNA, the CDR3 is TGTGCCAGCAGCAAGGGACAGGGAGCTGAAAAACTGTTTTTT. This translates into CASSKGQGAEKLFF.

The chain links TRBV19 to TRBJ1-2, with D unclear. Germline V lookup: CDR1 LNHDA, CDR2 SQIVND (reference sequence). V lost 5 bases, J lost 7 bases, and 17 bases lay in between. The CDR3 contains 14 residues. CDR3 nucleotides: TGTGCCAGTAGTCGTATTTTGCGGGATGGTGGCTACACCTTC. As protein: CASSRILRDGGYTF.

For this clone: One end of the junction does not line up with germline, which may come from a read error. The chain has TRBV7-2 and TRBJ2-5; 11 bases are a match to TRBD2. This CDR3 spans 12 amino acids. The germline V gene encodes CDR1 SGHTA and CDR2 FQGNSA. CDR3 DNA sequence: TGTGCCAGCAGTCCCCCTGGGACTAGCGGCCACTTC. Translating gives CASSPPGTSGHF.